The present TCR beta chain was sequenced within a study of blood T cell repertoires in COVID-19. On the study more broadly: Whether acute or convalescent, the COVID-19 samples came from the United States, Italy and Spain. The analysed material was cDNA or gDNA that came from T cells, B-cell-depleted T cells, or PBMCs.

In the source study's methods: How many nucleated cells were present was estimated from reference gene primer amplification. Produced via immunoSEQ multiplex PCR; TCRdb's table is partial and in-frame only. The V and J calls and clone size are taken from that table; D and trimming were inferred from the DNA. The sample has about 180,000 clones; roughly 88% are singletons. The V gene lost 10 bases and the J gene lost 0 bases, with 12 bases spanning the gap. Germline CDR1 SGHVS, CDR2 FQNEAQ. This CDR3 is built from 13 residues. The chain employs TRBV7-8 and TRBJ1-1; TRBD1 might be the D (5 bases). The receptor comes from a woman aged 25 to 39 with acute or convalescent COVID-19. Material: peripheral blood. The CDR3 spells CATSRGLNTEAFF. The DNA for the CDR3 is TGTGCCACCAGTCGGGGGTTGAACACTGAAGCTTTCTTT.